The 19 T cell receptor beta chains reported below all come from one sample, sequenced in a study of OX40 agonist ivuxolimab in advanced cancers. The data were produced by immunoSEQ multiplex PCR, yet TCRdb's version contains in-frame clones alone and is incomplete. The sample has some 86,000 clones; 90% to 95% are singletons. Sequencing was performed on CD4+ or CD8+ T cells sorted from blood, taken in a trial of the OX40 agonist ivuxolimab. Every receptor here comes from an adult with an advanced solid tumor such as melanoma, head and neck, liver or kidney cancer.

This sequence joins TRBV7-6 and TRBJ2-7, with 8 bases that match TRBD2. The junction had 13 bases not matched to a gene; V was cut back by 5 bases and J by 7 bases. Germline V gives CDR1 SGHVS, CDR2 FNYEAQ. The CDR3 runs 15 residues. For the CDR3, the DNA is TGTGCCAGCAGCGCCCCGGGGGGGCGTATTACTGAGCAGTACTTC. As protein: CASSAPGGRITEQYF. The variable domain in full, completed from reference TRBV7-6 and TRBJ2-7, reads GAGVSQSPRYKVTKRGQDVALRCDPISGHVSLYWYRQALGQGPEFLTYFNYEAQQDKSGLPNDRFSAERPEGSISTLTIQRTEQRDSAMYRCASSAPGGRITEQYFGPGTRLTVT.

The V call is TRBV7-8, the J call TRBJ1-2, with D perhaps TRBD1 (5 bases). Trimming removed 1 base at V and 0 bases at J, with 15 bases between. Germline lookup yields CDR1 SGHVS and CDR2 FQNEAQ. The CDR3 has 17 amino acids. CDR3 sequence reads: CASSLGGTPAANYGYTF. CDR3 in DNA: TGTGCCAGCAGCTTAGGAGGGACTCCAGCAGCTAACTATGGCTACACCTTC.

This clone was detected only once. CDR3 loop: CASRTGANTEAFF. The DNA for the CDR3 is TGTGCCAGCAGGACAGGAGCGAACACTGAAGCTTTCTTT. The chain has TRBV11-1 and TRBJ1-1, with TRBD1 as a possible D gene (6 bases). The CDR3 totals 13 residues. V lost 6 bases to trimming and J lost 1 base, with 9 bases between them. In germline, CDR1 is SGHAT, CDR2 FQDESV (reference sequence).

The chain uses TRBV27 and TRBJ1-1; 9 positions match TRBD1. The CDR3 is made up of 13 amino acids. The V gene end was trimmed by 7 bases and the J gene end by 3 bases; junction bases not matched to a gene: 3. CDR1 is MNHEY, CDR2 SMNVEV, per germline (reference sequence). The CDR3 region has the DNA TGTGCCAGCACGGGACAGGGCTACACTGAAGCTTTCTTT. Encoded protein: CASTGQGYTEAFF.

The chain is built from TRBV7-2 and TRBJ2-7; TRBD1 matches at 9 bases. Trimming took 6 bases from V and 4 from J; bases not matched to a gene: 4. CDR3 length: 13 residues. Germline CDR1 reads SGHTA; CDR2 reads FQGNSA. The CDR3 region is CASSPGQGYEQYF. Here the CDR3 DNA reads TGTGCCAGCAGTCCGGGACAGGGTTACGAGCAGTACTTC.

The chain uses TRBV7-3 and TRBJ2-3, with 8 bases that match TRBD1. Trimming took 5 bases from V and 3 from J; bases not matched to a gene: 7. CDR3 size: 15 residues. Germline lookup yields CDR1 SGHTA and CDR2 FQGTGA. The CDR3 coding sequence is TGTGCCAGCAGCAGAGAGACAGGGGTTACAGATACGCAGTATTTT. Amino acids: CASSRETGVTDTQYF.

The chain's CDR3 is CASSLPYTQETQYF. The CDR3 DNA follows: TGTGCCAGCAGCTTGCCATATACCCAAGAGACCCAGTACTTC. The rearrangement uses TRBV5-6 and TRBJ2-5; D remains ambiguous. Trimming took 1 base from V and 1 from J, leaving 8 bases between them. The CDR3 totals 14 residues. Looked up from germline, CDR1 is SGHDT and CDR2 is YYEEEE.

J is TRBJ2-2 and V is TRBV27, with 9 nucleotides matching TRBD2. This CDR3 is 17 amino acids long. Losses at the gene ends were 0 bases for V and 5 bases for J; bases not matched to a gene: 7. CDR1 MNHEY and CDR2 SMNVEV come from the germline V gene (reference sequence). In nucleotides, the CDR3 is TGTGCCAGCAGTTTATCTGTGGCGGGGGGGCCTACCGGGGAGCTGTTTTTT. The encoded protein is CASSLSVAGGPTGELFF.

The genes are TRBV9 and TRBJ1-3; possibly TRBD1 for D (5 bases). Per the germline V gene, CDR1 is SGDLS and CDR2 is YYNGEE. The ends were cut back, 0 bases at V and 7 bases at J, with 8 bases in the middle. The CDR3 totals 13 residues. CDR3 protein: CASSVGGENTIYF. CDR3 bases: TGTGCCAGCAGCGTAGGAGGGGAGAACACCATATATTTT. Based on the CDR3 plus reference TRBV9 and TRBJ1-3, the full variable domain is DSGVTQTPKHLITATGQRVTLRCSPRSGDLSVYWYQQSLDQGLQFLIQYYNGEERAKGNILERFSAQQFPDLHSELNLSSLELGDSALYFCASSVGGENTIYFGEGSWLTVV.

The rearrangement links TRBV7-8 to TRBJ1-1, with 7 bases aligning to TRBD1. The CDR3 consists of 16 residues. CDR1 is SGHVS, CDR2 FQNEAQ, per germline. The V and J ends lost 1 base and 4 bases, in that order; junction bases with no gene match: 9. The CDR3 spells CASSLVSDRAGTEAFF. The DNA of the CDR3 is TGTGCCAGCAGCTTAGTTTCCGACAGGGCGGGCACTGAAGCTTTCTTT.

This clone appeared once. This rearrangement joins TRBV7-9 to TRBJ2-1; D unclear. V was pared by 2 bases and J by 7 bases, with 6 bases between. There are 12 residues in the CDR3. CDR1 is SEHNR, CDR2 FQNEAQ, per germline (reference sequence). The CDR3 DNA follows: TGTGCCAGCAGCTTAACAGATAATGAGCAGTTCTTC. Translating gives CASSLTDNEQFF. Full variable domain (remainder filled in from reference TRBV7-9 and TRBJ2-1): DTGVSQNPRHKITKRGQNVTFRCDPISEHNRLYWYRQTLGQGPEFLTYFQNEAQLEKSRLLSDRFSAERPKGSFSTLEIQRTEQGDSAMYLCASSLTDNEQFFGPGTRLTVL.

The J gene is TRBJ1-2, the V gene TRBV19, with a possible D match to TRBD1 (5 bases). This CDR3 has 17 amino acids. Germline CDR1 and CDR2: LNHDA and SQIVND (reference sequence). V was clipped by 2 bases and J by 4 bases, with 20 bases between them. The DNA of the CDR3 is TGTGCCAGTAGTATAACCCCCGCGGACACTCACGTCTATGGCTACACCTTC. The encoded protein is CASSITPADTHVYGYTF.

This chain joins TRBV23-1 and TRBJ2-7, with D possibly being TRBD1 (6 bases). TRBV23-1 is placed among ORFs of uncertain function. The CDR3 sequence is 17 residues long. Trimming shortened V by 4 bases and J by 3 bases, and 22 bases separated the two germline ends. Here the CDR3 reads CASSPPHRANSDYEQYF. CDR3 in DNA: TGCGCCAGCAGTCCCCCCCACAGGGCCAATTCCGACTACGAGCAGTACTTC.

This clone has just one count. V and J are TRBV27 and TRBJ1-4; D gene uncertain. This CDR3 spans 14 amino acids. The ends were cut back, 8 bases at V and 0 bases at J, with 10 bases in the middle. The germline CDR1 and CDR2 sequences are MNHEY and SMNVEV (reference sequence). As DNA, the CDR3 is TGTGCCAGCTCATACCTTGCAACTAATGAAAAACTGTTTTTT. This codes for CASSYLATNEKLFF.

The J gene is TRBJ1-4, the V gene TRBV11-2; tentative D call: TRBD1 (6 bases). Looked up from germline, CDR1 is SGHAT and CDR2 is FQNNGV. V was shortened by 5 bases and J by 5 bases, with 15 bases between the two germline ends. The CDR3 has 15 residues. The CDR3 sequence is CASSTIWTVNEKLFF. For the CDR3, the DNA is TGTGCCAGCAGCACCATTTGGACAGTAAATGAAAAACTGTTTTTT.

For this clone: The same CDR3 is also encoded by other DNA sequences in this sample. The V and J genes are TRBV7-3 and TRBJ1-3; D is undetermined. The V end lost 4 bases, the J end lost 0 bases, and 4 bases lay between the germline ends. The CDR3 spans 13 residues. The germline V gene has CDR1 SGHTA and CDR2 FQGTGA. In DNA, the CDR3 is TGTGCCAGCAGCTCATACTCTGGAAACACCATATATTTT. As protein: CASSSYSGNTIYF. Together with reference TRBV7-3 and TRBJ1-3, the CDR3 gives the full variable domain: GAGVSQTPSNKVTEKGKYVELRCDPISGHTALYWYRQSLGQGPEFLIYFQGTGAADDSGLPNDRFFAVRPEGSVSTLKIQRTERGDSAVYLCASSSYSGNTIYFGEGSWLTVV.

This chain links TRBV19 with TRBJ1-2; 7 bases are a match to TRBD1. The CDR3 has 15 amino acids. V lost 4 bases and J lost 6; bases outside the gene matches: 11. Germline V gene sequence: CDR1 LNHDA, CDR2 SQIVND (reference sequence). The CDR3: CASSTGEGALDGYTF. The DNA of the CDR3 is TGTGCCAGTAGTACCGGGGAGGGGGCATTGGATGGCTACACCTTC.

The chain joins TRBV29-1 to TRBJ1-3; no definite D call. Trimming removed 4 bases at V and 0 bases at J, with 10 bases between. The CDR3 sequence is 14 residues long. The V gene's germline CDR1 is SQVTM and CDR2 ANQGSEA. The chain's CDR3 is CSVGEDNSGNTIYF. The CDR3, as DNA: TGCAGCGTTGGGGAGGATAACTCTGGAAACACCATATATTTT.

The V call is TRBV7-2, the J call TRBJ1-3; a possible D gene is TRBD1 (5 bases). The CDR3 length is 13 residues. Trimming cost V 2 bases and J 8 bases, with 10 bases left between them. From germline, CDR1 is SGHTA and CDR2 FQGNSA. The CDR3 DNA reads TGTGCCAGCAGCTTATATTCGGGGGACACCATATATTTT. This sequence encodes CASSLYSGDTIYF.